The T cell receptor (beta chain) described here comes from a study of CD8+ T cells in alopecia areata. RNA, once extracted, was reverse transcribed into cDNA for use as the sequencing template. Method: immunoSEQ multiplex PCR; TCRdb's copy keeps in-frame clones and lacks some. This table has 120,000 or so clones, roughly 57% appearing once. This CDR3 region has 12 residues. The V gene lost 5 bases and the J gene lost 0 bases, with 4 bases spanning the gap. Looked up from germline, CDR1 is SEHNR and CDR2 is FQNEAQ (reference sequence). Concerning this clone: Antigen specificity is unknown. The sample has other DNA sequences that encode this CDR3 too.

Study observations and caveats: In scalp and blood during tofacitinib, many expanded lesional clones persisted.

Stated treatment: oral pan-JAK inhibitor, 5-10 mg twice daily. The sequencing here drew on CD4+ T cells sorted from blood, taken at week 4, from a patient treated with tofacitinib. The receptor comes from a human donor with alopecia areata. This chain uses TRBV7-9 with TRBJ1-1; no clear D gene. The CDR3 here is CASSRVNTEAFF. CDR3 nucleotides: TGTGCCAGCAGCAGGGTGAACACTGAAGCTTTCTTT.